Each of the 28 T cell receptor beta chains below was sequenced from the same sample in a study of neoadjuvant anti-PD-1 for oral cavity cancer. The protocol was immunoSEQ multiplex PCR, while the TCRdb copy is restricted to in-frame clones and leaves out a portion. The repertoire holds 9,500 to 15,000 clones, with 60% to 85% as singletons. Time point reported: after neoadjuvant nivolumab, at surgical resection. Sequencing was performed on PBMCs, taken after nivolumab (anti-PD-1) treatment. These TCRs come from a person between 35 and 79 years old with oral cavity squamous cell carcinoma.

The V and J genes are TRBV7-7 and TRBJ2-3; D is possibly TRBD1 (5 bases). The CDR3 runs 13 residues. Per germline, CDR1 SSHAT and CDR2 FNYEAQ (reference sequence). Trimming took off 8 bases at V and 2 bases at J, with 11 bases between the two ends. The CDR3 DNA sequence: TGTGCCAGCGGAAGACAGCCCACAGATACGCAGTATTTT. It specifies CASGRQPTDTQYF.

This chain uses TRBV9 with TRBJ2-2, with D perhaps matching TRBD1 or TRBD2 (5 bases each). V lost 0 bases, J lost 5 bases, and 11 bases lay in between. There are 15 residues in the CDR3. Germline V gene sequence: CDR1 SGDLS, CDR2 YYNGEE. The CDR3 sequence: CASSVGGSYTGELFF. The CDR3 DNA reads TGTGCCAGCAGCGTAGGGGGGAGTTATACCGGGGAGCTGTTTTTT. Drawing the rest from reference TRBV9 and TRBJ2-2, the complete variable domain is DSGVTQTPKHLITATGQRVTLRCSPRSGDLSVYWYQQSLDQGLQFLIQYYNGEERAKGNILERFSAQQFPDLHSELNLSSLELGDSALYFCASSVGGSYTGELFFGEGSRLTVL.

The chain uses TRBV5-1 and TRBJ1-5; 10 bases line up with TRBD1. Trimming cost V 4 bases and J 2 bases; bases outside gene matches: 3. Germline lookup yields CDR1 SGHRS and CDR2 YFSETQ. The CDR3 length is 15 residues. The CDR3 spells CASSIGTGGNQPQHF. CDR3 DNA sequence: TGCGCCAGCAGCATAGGGACAGGGGGCAATCAGCCCCAGCATTTT.

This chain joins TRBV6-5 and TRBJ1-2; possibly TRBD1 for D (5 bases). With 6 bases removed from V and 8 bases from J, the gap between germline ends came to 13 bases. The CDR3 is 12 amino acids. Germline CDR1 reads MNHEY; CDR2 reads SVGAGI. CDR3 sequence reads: CASSRDQWGYTF. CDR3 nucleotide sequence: TGTGCCAGCAGCAGGGACCAGTGGGGCTACACCTTC.

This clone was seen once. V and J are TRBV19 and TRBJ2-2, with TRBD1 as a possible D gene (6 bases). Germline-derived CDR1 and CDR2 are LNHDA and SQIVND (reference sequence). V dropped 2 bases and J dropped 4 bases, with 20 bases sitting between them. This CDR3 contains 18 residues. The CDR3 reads CASSIRAGQLRVTGELFF. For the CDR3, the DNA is TGTGCCAGTAGTATACGGGCAGGACAGTTAAGGGTCACCGGGGAGCTGTTTTTT.

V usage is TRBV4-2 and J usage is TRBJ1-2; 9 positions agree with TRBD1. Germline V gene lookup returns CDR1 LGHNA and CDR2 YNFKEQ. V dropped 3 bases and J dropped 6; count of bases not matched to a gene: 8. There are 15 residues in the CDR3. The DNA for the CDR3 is TGTGCCAGCAGCCAGGAACAGGGGGCGCGGAATGGCTACACCTTC. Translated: CASSQEQGARNGYTF.

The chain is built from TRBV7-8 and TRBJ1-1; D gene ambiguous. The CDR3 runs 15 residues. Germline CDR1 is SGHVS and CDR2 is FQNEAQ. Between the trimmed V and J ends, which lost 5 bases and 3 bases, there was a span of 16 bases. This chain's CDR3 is CASSRTATGYTEAFF. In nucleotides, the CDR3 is TGTGCCAGCAGCAGAACAGCGACGGGGTACACTGAAGCTTTCTTT. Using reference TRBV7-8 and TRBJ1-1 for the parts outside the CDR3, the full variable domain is GAGVSQSPRYKVAKRGQDVALRCDPISGHVSLFWYQQALGQGPEFLTYFQNEAQLDKSGLPSDRFFAERPEGSVSTLKIQRTQQEDSAVYLCASSRTATGYTEAFFGQGTRLTVV.

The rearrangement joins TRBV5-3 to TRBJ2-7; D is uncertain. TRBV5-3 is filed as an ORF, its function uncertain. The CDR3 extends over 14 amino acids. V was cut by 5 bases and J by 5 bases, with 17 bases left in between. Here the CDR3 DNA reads TGTGCCAGAAGGCTAAGGGCGGATCCCCACGAGCAGTACTTC. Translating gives CARRLRADPHEQYF.

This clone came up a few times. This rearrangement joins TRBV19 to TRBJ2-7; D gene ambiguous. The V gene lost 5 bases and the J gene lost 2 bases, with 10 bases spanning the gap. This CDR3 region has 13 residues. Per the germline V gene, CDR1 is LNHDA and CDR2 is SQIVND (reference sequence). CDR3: CASSVKATYEQYF. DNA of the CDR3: TGTGCCAGTAGTGTCAAGGCGACCTACGAGCAGTACTTC. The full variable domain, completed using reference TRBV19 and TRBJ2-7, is DGGITQSPKYLFRKEGQNVTLSCEQNLNHDAMYWYRQDPGQGLRLIYYSQIVNDFQKGDIAEGYSVSREKKESFPLTVTSAQKNPTAFYLCASSVKATYEQYFGPGTRLTVT.

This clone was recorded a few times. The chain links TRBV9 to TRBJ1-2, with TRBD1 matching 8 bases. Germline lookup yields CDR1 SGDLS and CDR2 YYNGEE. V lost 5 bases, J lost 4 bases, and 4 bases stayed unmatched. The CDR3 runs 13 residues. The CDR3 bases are TGTGCCAGCAGTCTTACAGGGGGCTATGGCTACACCTTC. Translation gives CASSLTGGYGYTF.

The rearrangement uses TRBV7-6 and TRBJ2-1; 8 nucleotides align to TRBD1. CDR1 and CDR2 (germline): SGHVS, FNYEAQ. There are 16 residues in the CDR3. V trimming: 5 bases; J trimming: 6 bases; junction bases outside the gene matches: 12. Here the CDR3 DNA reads TGTGCCAGCAGCACCGGACAGGGAAGTTTCGTCAATGAGCAGTTCTTC. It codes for CASSTGQGSFVNEQFF.

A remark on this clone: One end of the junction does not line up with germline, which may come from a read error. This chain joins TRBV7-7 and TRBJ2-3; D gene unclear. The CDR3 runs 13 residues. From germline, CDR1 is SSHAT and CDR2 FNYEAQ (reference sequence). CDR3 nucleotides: TGTGCTAGCAGCTTAGGGTTAGCAGATACGCAGTATTTT. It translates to CASSLGLADTQYF.

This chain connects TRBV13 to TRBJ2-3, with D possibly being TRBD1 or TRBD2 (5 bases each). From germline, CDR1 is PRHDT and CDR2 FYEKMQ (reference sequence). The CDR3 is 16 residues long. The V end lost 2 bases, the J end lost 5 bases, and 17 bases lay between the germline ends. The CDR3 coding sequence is TGTGCCAGCAGCTTAATCTTTCCCGGGACGAAAGATACGCAGTATTTT. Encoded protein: CASSLIFPGTKDTQYF.

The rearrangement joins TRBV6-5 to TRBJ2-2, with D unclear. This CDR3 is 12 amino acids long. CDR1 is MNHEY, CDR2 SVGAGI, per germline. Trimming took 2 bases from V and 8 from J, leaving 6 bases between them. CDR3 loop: CASSYVDGELFF. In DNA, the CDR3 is TGTGCCAGCAGTTACGTTGATGGGGAGCTGTTTTTT.

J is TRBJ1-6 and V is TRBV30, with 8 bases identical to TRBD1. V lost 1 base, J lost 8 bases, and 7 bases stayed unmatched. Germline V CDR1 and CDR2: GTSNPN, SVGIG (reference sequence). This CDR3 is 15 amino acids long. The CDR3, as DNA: TGTGCCTGGAGTGGAAAGACAGGGGTTCATTCACCCCTCCACTTT. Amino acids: CAWSGKTGVHSPLHF.

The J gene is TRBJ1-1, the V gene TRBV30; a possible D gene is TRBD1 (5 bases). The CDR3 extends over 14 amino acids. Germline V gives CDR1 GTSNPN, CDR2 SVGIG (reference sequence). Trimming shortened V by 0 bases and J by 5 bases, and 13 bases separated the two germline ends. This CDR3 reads CAWSVLGGGTEAFF. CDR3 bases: TGTGCCTGGAGTGTACTAGGTGGGGGGACTGAAGCTTTCTTT.

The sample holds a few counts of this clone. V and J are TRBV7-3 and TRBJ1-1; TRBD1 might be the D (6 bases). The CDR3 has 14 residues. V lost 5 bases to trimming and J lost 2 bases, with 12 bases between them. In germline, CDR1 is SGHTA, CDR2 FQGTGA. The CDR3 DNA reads TGTGCCAGCAGCCTAGCGGGACAAAACACTGAAGCTTTCTTT. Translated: CASSLAGQNTEAFF.

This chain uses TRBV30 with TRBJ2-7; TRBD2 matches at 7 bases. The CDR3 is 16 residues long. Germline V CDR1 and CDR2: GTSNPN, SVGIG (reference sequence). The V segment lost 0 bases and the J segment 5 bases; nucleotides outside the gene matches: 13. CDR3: CAWSVPGGVGNHEQYF. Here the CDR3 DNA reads TGTGCCTGGAGTGTACCGGGAGGAGTGGGTAACCACGAGCAGTACTTC.

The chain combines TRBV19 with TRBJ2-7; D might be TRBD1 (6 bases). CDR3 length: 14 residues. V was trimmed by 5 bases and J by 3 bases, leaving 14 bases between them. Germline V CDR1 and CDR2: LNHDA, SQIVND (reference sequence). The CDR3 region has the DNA TGTGCCAGTAGTTCTTCGACAGGCTACTACGAGCAGTACTTC. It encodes CASSSSTGYYEQYF.

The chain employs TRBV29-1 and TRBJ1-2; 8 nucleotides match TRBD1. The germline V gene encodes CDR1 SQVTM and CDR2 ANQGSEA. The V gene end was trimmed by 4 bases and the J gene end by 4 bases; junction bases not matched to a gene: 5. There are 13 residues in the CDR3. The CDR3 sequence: CSVVRTGSYGYTF. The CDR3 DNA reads TGCAGCGTTGTCCGGACAGGGAGCTATGGCTACACCTTC.

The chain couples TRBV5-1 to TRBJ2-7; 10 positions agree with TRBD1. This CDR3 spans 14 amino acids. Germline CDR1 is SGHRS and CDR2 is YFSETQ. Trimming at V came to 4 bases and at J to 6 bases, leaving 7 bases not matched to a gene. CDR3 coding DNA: TGCGCCAGCAGCCGGGACAGGGGACAGGGCGAGCAGTACTTC. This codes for CASSRDRGQGEQYF.

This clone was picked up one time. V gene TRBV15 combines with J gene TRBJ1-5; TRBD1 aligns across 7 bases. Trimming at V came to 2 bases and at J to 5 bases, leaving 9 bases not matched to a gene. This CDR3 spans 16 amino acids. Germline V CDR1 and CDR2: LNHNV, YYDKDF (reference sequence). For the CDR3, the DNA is TGTGCCACCAGCAGAAAGACAGGGACTGAGGATCAGCCCCAGCATTTT. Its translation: CATSRKTGTEDQPQHF.

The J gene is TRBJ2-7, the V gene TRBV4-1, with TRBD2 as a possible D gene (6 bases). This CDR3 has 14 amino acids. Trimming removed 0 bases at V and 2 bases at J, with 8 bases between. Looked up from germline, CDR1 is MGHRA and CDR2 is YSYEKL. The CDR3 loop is CASSQEEGTYEQYF. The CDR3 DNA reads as TGCGCCAGCAGCCAAGAGGAGGGAACCTACGAGCAGTACTTC.

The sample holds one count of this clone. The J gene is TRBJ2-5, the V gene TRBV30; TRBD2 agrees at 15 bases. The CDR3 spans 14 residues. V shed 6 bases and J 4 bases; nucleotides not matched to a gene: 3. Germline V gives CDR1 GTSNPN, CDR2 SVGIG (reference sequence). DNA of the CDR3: TGTGCCTGCCAGGGACTAGCGGGGGGAGAGACCCAGTACTTC. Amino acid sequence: CACQGLAGGETQYF.

In nucleotides, the CDR3 is TGTGCCAGCAGGGCCGAGCCGAGCTACGAGCAGTACTTC. This sequence encodes CASRAEPSYEQYF. The V and J genes are TRBV6-5 and TRBJ2-7; the D is unclear. The CDR3 consists of 13 residues. Trimming pared 6 bases from V and 3 bases from J, leaving 12 bases between. The germline CDR1 and CDR2 sequences are MNHEY and SVGAGI.

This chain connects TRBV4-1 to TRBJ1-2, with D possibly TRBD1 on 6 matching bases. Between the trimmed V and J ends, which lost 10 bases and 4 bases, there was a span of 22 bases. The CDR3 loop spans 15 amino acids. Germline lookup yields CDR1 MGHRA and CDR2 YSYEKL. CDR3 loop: CATRDTLEGGYGYTF. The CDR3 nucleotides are TGCGCCACCCGGGACACCTTGGAAGGGGGCTATGGCTACACCTTC.

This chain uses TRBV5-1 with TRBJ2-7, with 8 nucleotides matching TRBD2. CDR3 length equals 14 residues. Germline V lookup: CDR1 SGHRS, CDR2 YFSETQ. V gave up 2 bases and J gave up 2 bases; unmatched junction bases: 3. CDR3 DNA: TGCGCCAGCAGCTTACTAGCGGTAACCTACGAGCAGTACTTC. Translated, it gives CASSLLAVTYEQYF.

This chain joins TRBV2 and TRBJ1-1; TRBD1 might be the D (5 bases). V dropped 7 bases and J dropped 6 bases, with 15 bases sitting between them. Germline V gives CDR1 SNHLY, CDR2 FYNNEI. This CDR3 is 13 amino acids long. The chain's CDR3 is CASTYSRGAEAFF. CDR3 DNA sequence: TGTGCCAGCACATACAGCCGGGGCGCTGAAGCTTTCTTT.